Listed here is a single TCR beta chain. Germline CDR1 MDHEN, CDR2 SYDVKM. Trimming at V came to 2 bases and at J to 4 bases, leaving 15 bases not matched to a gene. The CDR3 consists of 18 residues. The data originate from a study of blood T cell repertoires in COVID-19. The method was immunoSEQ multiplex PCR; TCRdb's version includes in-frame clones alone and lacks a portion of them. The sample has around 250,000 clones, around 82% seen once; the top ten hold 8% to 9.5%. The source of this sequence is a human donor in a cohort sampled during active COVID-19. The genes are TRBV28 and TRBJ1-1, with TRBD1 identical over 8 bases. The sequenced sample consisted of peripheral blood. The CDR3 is CASSLPPRWTGSSTEAFF. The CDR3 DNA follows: TGTGCCAGCAGTTTACCACCGCGCTGGACAGGGAGTAGCACTGAAGCTTTCTTT.